Shown below are 4 T cell receptor beta chains from a single sample sequenced in a study of CD8 T cells in ankylosing spondylitis. Each CDR3 protein gets one entry after TCRdb re-called the 5' RACE reads with MiXCR. The sample yields approximately 350,000 distinct CDR3 sequences, 20% to 25% seen once. Input material: blood, either unsorted or a sorted T cell fraction (not recorded which). Receptors were obtained from a male donor with ankylosing spondylitis or in good health (not recorded which).

The genes are TRBV4-1 and TRBJ2-5, with D maybe TRBD1 (7 bases). The CDR3 is 15 residues long. V gave up 0 bases and J gave up 5 bases, with 13 bases separating them. In germline, CDR1 is MGHRA, CDR2 YSYEKL. Here the CDR3 DNA reads TGCGCCAGCAGCCAAGAGCAGGGGGGCTGGGAGACCCAGTACTTC. This sequence encodes CASSQEQGGWETQYF.

This clonotype was picked up a small number of times. V gene TRBV29-1 combines with J gene TRBJ2-3; 7 bases align to TRBD2. The V and J ends lost 4 bases and 0 bases, in that order; junction bases with no gene match: 16. The CDR3 is 18 residues long. Germline V gene lookup returns CDR1 SQVTM and CDR2 ANQGSEA. CDR3 nucleotides: TGCAGCGTTGGGGGGGGTGCGGGTCCCGCATACAGCACAGATACGCAGTATTTT. Its translation: CSVGGGAGPAYSTDTQYF.

This clonotype has at least ten counts. The chain couples TRBV9 to TRBJ2-7; TRBD1 might be the D (5 bases). This CDR3 is built from 15 residues. CDR1 is SGDLS and CDR2 is YYNGEE in the germline V gene. Trimming took 6 bases from V and 0 from J, leaving 16 bases between them. CDR3 region: CASTPDSGSSYEQYF. The DNA for the CDR3 is TGTGCCAGCACTCCTGACAGTGGCAGCTCCTACGAGCAGTACTTC.

The table lists this clonotype with a few counts. The CDR3 is CASTSGREGYEQYF. The CDR3 nucleotides read TGTGCCAGCACTTCGGGACGGGAAGGCTACGAGCAGTACTTC. This chain connects TRBV2 to TRBJ2-7; D may be TRBD1 or TRBD2 (5 bases each). Trimming shortened V by 7 bases and J by 3 bases, and 16 bases separated the two germline ends. This CDR3 is built from 14 residues. Germline values: CDR1 SNHLY, CDR2 FYNNEI. Together with reference TRBV2 and TRBJ2-7, the CDR3 gives the full variable domain: EPEVTQTPSHQVTQMGQEVILRCVPISNHLYFYWYRQILGQKVEFLVSFYNNEISEKSEIFDDQFSVERPDGSNFTLKIRSTKLEDSAMYFCASTSGREGYEQYFGPGTRLTVT.